The 24 T cell receptor beta chains given below trace back to one sample, sequenced in a study of shared clonotypes between healthy human individuals. Only in-frame clones appear in the TCRdb table, and some are missing; sequencing was by immunoSEQ multiplex PCR. This table has about 690,000 clones, around 90% appearing once. Sample: memory CD8+ T cells from PBMCs. The subset denotes: CD45RO+ cells pooled with CCR7-negative TemRA cells. The receptor set was obtained from a man between 18 and 35 years old in good health. Some clones in this sample may be carry-over from other donors' samples.

In the case of this clone: Other nucleotide sequences from this sample produce the same CDR3. The chain couples TRBV11-2 to TRBJ1-1, with D tentatively TRBD1 (5 bases). The CDR3 length is 13 residues. The V end was cut by 4 bases, the J end by 5 bases, with 11 bases between. CDR1 is SGHAT and CDR2 is FQNNGV in the germline V gene. CDR3 nucleotides: TGTGCCAGCAGCTCAGGGACGGAAACTGAAGCTTTCTTT. Its translation: CASSSGTETEAFF.

This clone was detected only once. This chain uses TRBV7-9 with TRBJ2-3, with D uncertain. Germline V CDR1 and CDR2: SEHNR, FQNEAQ (reference sequence). Trimming removed 6 bases at V and 3 bases at J, with 10 bases between. The CDR3 has 13 amino acids. The CDR3 reads CASRSGRTDTQYF. CDR3 DNA: TGTGCCAGCAGGTCCGGAAGGACAGATACGCAGTATTTT.

For the CDR3, the DNA is TGTGCCTGGAGGTTGCCAGCCGACTACAATGAGCAGTTCTTC. It yields the protein CAWRLPADYNEQFF. The chain joins TRBV30 to TRBJ2-1; D is unclear. The CDR3 totals 14 residues. The V gene lost 3 bases and the J gene lost 3 bases, with 12 bases spanning the gap. The germline gives CDR1 GTSNPN, CDR2 SVGIG (reference sequence). The whole variable domain, remainder taken from reference TRBV30 and TRBJ2-1, is SQTIHQWPATLVQPVGSPLSLECTVEGTSNPNLYWYRQAAGRGLQLLFYSVGIGQISSEVPQNLSASRPQDRQFILSSKKLLLSDSGFYLCAWRLPADYNEQFFGPGTRLTVL.

V is TRBV6-5 and J is TRBJ1-2; D perhaps matches TRBD1 (6 bases). Germline CDR1 is MNHEY and CDR2 is SVGAGI. CDR3 size: 14 residues. With 10 bases removed from V and 9 bases from J, the gap between germline ends came to 24 bases. The CDR3 coding sequence is TGTGCCACCCTACCCTTGTGGACAGTGCCTCGCTACACCTTC. The encoded protein is CATLPLWTVPRYTF.

This chain links TRBV5-1 with TRBJ1-5; perhaps TRBD1 as D (5 bases). Germline CDR1 reads SGHRS; CDR2 reads YFSETQ. The length of the CDR3 is 13 residues. V was pared by 4 bases and J by 7 bases, with 12 bases between. The CDR3, as DNA: TGCGCCAGCAGCCAAATCAGGGAACAGCCCCAGCATTTT. Amino acids: CASSQIREQPQHF.

The chain employs TRBV27 and TRBJ1-4, with D perhaps matching TRBD1 (5 bases). Trimming shortened V by 5 bases and J by 6 bases, and 13 bases separated the two germline ends. CDR1 is MNHEY and CDR2 is SMNVEV in the germline V gene (reference sequence). The CDR3 sequence is 14 residues long. CDR3 protein: CASSNLRGDEKLFF. For the CDR3, the DNA is TGTGCCAGCAGTAATCTCCGGGGGGATGAAAAACTGTTTTTT.

This chain joins TRBV9 and TRBJ1-3; 10 nucleotides align to TRBD1. Trimming took 0 bases from V and 0 from J; bases not matched to a gene: 12. The CDR3 is 20 residues long. Germline CDR1 SGDLS, CDR2 YYNGEE. This chain's CDR3 is CASSVGDRGAVFSSGNTIYF. In DNA, the CDR3 is TGTGCCAGCAGCGTAGGGGACAGGGGTGCCGTATTTTCCTCTGGAAACACCATATATTTT.

This clone has only a few counts. This chain connects TRBV9 to TRBJ1-1; D ambiguous. V was shortened by 8 bases and J by 3 bases, with 11 bases between the two germline ends. The CDR3 spans 12 residues. Germline values: CDR1 SGDLS, CDR2 YYNGEE. CDR3 amino acids: CASASVDTEAFF. The CDR3 region has the DNA TGTGCCAGTGCCTCTGTGGACACTGAAGCTTTCTTT.

This clone appeared a single time. The chain links TRBV27 to TRBJ2-1; 11 bases agree with TRBD2. CDR3 length: 23 residues. In germline, CDR1 is MNHEY, CDR2 SMNVEV (reference sequence). V was clipped by 2 bases and J by 0 bases; unmatched bases: 21. DNA for the CDR3: TGTGCCAGCAGTTTAGCTCTAGCGGGAGGATCTACTATCGAAGGTAGCTCCTACAATGAGCAGTTCTTC. Translated, it gives CASSLALAGGSTIEGSSYNEQFF.

The J gene is TRBJ2-1, the V gene TRBV19; the match to TRBD2 covers 8 bases. This CDR3 region has 16 residues. From germline, CDR1 is LNHDA and CDR2 SQIVND (reference sequence). Trimming at V came to 5 bases and at J to 5 bases, leaving 11 bases not matched to a gene. Written as DNA, the CDR3 is TGTGCCAGTAGTCCCCGGCCGGGACTAGGACACAATGAGCAGTTCTTC. This gives the protein CASSPRPGLGHNEQFF.

The genes are TRBV4-2 and TRBJ2-3; maybe TRBD2 (6 bases). CDR1 and CDR2 (germline): LGHNA, YNFKEQ. This CDR3 is built from 17 residues. Trimming cost V 1 base and J 0 bases, with 14 bases left between them. The CDR3 here is CASSQGLEGTSTDTQYF. The CDR3 nucleotides read TGTGCCAGCAGCCAAGGCCTGGAGGGGACCAGCACAGATACGCAGTATTTT.

This clone has just one count. The chain recombines TRBV27 with TRBJ2-7; TRBD1 matches at 9 bases. The trim removed 8 bases at V and 4 bases at J, leaving 15 bases unmatched. Germline lookup yields CDR1 MNHEY and CDR2 SMNVEV (reference sequence). CDR3 length equals 16 residues. The CDR3 loop reads CASGLITGTGTYEQYF. DNA for the CDR3: TGTGCCAGCGGCTTAATTACCGGGACAGGGACGTACGAGCAGTACTTC.

The chain uses TRBV28 and TRBJ2-5; 9 bases map to TRBD1. Germline V gene data show CDR1 as MDHEN and CDR2 as SYDVKM. The CDR3 sequence is 16 residues long. J was trimmed by 5 bases and V by 7 bases; bases with no gene match: 14. The CDR3 bases are TGTGCCAGCACCCAACTTGCGGGACAGGGCAGGGAGACCCAGTACTTC. Protein: CASTQLAGQGRETQYF.

The chain couples TRBV12-5 to TRBJ2-4; 12 bases agree with TRBD1. This CDR3 comprises 14 residues. The V segment lost 4 bases and the J segment 8 bases; nucleotides outside the gene matches: 3. CDR1 is LGHNT and CDR2 is FRNRAP in the germline V gene. The CDR3 bases are TGTGCTAGTGGTTCGGGACAGGGGGCGGACATTCAGTACTTC. It translates to CASGSGQGADIQYF.

The chain links TRBV7-8 to TRBJ2-1; no firm D call. Trimming removed 1 base from V and 4 bases from J, with 11 bases in between. CDR3 size: 15 residues. Per germline, CDR1 SGHVS and CDR2 FQNEAQ. The CDR3 DNA sequence: TGTGCCAGCAGCTTAGTTTTAACTAATTACAATGAGCAGTTCTTC. Translated, it gives CASSLVLTNYNEQFF.

The rearrangement uses TRBV7-8 and TRBJ2-3; 7 nucleotides align to TRBD2. V lost 5 bases to trimming and J lost 0 bases; unmatched junction nucleotides: 11. CDR1 and CDR2 (germline): SGHVS, FQNEAQ. The CDR3 length is 17 residues. Written as DNA, the CDR3 is TGTGCCAGCAGCCTCCCTAGACTAGCCTCTAGCACAGATACGCAGTATTTT. Encoded protein: CASSLPRLASSTDTQYF.

V gene TRBV7-6 combines with J gene TRBJ2-3, with 7 bases lining up with TRBD2. V lost 4 bases to trimming and J lost 3 bases; unmatched junction nucleotides: 7. Per germline, CDR1 SGHVS and CDR2 FNYEAQ. The CDR3 spans 15 residues. CDR3 DNA sequence: TGTGCCAGCAGCTCCCTAGCGGAACGAACAGATACGCAGTATTTT. Translated, it gives CASSSLAERTDTQYF.

The CDR3 DNA reads as TGTGCCAGCAGCAAAGGGGGGACAGGAGTTTATGGCTACACCTTC. Protein product: CASSKGGTGVYGYTF. V usage is TRBV21-1 and J usage is TRBJ1-2; the table's D gene call, TRBD1, was not cross checked with the DNA. TRBV21-1 is described as a pseudogene. This CDR3 region has 15 residues.

The rearrangement links TRBV11-3 to TRBJ2-7; D gene unclear. V was trimmed by 5 bases and J by 2 bases, leaving 13 bases between them. This CDR3 region has 14 residues. From germline, CDR1 is SGHNT and CDR2 YENEEA. CDR3 DNA: TGTGCCAGCAGCCCCCCAGAGGCCCCCTACGAGCAGTACTTC. Translation gives CASSPPEAPYEQYF.

V is TRBV4-2 and J is TRBJ2-7; D ambiguous. Trimming took off 4 bases at V and 0 bases at J, with 4 bases between the two ends. CDR3 size: 12 residues. The germline V gene has CDR1 LGHNA and CDR2 YNFKEQ. The CDR3 bases are TGTGCCAGCAGCCCAAGCTCCTACGAGCAGTACTTC. This translates into CASSPSSYEQYF.

The genes are TRBV29-1 and TRBJ2-1; 10 bases match TRBD1. J was trimmed by 6 bases and V by 4 bases; bases with no gene match: 3. Germline V gene data show CDR1 as SQVTM and CDR2 as ANQGSEA. CDR3 size: 13 residues. The DNA for the CDR3 is TGCAGCGTTGTGAGACAGGGGGCCAATGAGCAGTTCTTC. Residues: CSVVRQGANEQFF.

CDR3 DNA: TGTGCCAGCAGCCCCGAAGGGCAGGGGGTCCACGAGCAGTACTTC. Amino acids: CASSPEGQGVHEQYF. The rearrangement uses TRBV11-1 and TRBJ2-7; 7 bases agree with TRBD1. The V gene's germline CDR1 is SGHAT and CDR2 FQDESV (reference sequence). V shed 5 bases and J 5 bases; nucleotides not matched to a gene: 12. CDR3 size: 15 residues. The entire variable domain, with the rest obtained from reference TRBV11-1 and TRBJ2-7, is as follows: EAEVAQSPRYKITEKSQAVAFWCDPISGHATLYWYRQILGQGPELLVQFQDESVVDDSQLPKDRFSAERLKGVDSTLKIQPAELGDSAMYLCASSPEGQGVHEQYFGPGTRLTVT.

This sequence joins TRBV28 and TRBJ2-7, with D possibly being TRBD2 (6 bases). The CDR3 totals 15 residues. Trimming shortened V by 10 bases and J by 4 bases, and 23 bases separated the two germline ends. Germline V gene lookup returns CDR1 MDHEN and CDR2 SYDVKM. The CDR3 DNA is TGTGCCACCTTCGGGGGATCCGAGGAGTTTTACGAGCAGTACTTC. Translated: CATFGGSEEFYEQYF. Variable domain in full (rest from reference TRBV28 and TRBJ2-7): DVKVTQSSRYLVKRTGEKVFLECVQDMDHENMFWYRQDPGLGLRLIYFSYDVKMKEKGDIPEGYSVSREKKERFSLILESASTNQTSMYLCATFGGSEEFYEQYFGPGTRLTVT.

The chain is built from TRBV10-2 and TRBJ2-3, with 9 bases lining up with TRBD2. V gave up 1 base and J gave up 2 bases; unmatched junction bases: 7. CDR1 is WSHSY, CDR2 SAAADI, per germline. The CDR3 contains 17 residues. CDR3 sequence (DNA): TGCGCCAGCAGTGAGTTATGGCGGGAGGGCCCCACAGATACGCAGTATTTT. Its protein product is CASSELWREGPTDTQYF.